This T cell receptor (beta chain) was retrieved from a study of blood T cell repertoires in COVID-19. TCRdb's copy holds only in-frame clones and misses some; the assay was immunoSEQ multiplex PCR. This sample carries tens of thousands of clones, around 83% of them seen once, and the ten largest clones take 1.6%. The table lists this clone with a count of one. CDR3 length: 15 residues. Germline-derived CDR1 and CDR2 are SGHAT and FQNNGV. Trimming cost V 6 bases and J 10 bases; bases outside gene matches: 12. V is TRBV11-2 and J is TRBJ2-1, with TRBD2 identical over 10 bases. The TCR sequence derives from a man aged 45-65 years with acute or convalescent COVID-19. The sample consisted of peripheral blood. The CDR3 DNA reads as TGTGCCAGCAGTTTCCGAGGACTAGCGGTGACGGAGCAGTTCTTC. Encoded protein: CASSFRGLAVTEQFF.